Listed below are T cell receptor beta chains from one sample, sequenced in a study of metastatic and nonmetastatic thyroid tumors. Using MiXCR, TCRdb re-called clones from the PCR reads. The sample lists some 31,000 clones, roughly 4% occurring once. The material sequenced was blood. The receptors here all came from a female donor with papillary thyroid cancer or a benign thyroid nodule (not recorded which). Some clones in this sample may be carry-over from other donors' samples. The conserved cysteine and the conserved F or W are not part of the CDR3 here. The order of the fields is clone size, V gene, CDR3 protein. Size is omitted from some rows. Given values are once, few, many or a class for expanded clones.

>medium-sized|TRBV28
ASTSTGMMMMNEQF
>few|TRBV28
ASSHPRGKENTEAF
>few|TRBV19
ASRTIRDRVGHGYT
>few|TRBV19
ASSSRSSVYNEQF
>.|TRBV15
ATSRTPGLAVSRDTGELF
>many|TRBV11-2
ASSHGQMNTEAF
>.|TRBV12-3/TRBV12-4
ASSLALGRGYEQY
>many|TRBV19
ASSIDGRGTDTQY
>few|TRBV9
ASGLVAGGPSSYNEQF
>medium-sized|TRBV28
ASSLSYSYGYT
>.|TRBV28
ASRSGHTGITEAF
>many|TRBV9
ASSVATLGYGYT
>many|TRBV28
ASGRAPSIYNEQF
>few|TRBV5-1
ASSGTSGSYEQY
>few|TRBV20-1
SAFDLAGGQETQY
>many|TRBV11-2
ASSFPGLASYNEQF
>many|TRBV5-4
ASSLVGKTGWVETQY
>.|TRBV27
ASSIELANTEAF
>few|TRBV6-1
ASSELLVGGPLETQY
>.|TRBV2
ASSDLAAGLDTQY
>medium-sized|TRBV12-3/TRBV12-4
ASSLYNEQF
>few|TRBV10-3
AISEYRLTEAF
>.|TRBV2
ASRYGKGGQEQY
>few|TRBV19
ASTPFKGAGYGYT
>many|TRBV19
ASSMPLAGTDTQY
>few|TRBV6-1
ASSEIGGAEELF
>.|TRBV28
ASRPGQGTTGELF
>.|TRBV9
ASSLAGESYEQY
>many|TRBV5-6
ASSALGAANRGGYT
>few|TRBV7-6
ASSLKAWWRETQY
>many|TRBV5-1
ASTPQGNSYEQY
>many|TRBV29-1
SVEPNTEAF
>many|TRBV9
ASSVGGGTGNEQF
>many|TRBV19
ATEGAGNQPQH
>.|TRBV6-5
ASSYGNRETYEQY
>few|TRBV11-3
SSRLAGLASYEQY
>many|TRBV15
ATSTLAGAPPNTQY
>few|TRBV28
ASSFGFNEQF
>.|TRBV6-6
ASSYSGDEQF
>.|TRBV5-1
ASSPEEGDGGDTQY
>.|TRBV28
ASIGGYT
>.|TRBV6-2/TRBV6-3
ASTSVLDTEAF
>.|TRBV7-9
ASSLESVGVPQH
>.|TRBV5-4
ASSLTASANYGYT
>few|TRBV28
ASNTRGGSEAEAF
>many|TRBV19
ASSWTDSNNEQF
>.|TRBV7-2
ASSPGTGGDEQY